This T cell receptor beta chain stems from a study of CD8 T cells in ankylosing spondylitis. From the 5' RACE reads, TCRdb called clonotypes with MiXCR, one entry per CDR3 protein. The sample carries 250,000 to 350,000 distinct CDR3 sequences, 20% recorded once. This clonotype was counted between two and nine times. The target antigen is unknown. This CDR3 spans 18 amino acids. CDR1 is SGHKS, CDR2 YYEKEE, per germline (reference sequence). Trimming pared 0 bases from V and 2 bases from J, leaving 19 bases between. Findings and caveats of the study: Made up of about eight highly homologous variants, a TCR beta motif appeared characteristic of ankylosing spondylitis blood. Disease-linked clones had a CD8+ phenotype and relatively low frequency in peripheral blood. Enrichment of disease-linked clones was reportedly significant in matched ankylosing spondylitis synovial fluid.

The specimen was blood, either unsorted or a sorted T cell fraction (not recorded which). The rearrangement uses TRBV5-5 and TRBJ2-3; D ambiguous. This receptor was obtained from a male donor with ankylosing spondylitis or in good health (not recorded which). Here the CDR3 reads CASSLGPPTYTHTDTQYF. CDR3 sequence (DNA): TGTGCCAGCAGCTTGGGGCCTCCGACTTATACTCACACAGATACGCAGTATTTT.